What follows are 8 T cell receptor beta chains derived from one specimen sequenced in a study of tumor-infiltrating lymphocytes in localized non-small cell lung cancer. Only in-frame clones appear in the TCRdb table, and some are missing; sequencing was by immunoSEQ multiplex PCR. The table has 20,000 to 25,000 clones, 69% seen once. The sequencing input was lung tumor tissue. The receptors shown here come from a human donor with non-small cell lung cancer.

The chain combines TRBV7-3 with TRBJ2-2; D unclear. Trimming removed 0 bases at V and 8 bases at J, with 4 bases between. The CDR3 runs 12 residues. From germline, CDR1 is SGHTA and CDR2 FQGTGA. The chain's CDR3 is CASSLTTGELFF. The CDR3 nucleotides read TGTGCCAGCAGCTTAACGACAGGGGAGCTGTTTTTT.

This clone showed up just a few times. V and J are TRBV5-1 and TRBJ2-2; 7 bases map to TRBD2. Germline trimming cut 5 bases from V and 5 bases from J; bases unmatched to any gene: 6. From germline, CDR1 is SGHRS and CDR2 YFSETQ. The CDR3 contains 14 residues. The CDR3 protein is CASRELAETGELFF. The CDR3 DNA follows: TGCGCCAGCAGAGAGCTAGCGGAAACCGGGGAGCTGTTTTTT.

The gene calls are TRBV5-8 and TRBJ2-1; 11 bases align to TRBD2. Germline lookup yields CDR1 SGHTS and CDR2 YDEGEE. Unmatched junction bases numbered 5, after V lost 1 base and J lost 8 bases. The CDR3 runs 15 residues. The CDR3 DNA reads TGTGCCAGCAGCTTGCGGCTAGCGGGAGGAGATGAGCAGTTCTTC. The encoded protein is CASSLRLAGGDEQFF.

The chain joins TRBV4-2 to TRBJ1-2; no clear D. Per germline, CDR1 LGHNA and CDR2 YNFKEQ. The CDR3 consists of 15 residues. Trimming stripped 0 bases from V and 3 bases from J, with 11 bases between. In nucleotides, the CDR3 is TGTGCCAGCAGCCAAGATTTAGAGGCAGACTATGGCTACACCTTC. It is translated as CASSQDLEADYGYTF.

Here the CDR3 reads CASSQEGMTQYF. The DNA of the CDR3 is TGCGCCAGCAGCCAAGAAGGGATGACCCAGTACTTC. The chain recombines TRBV4-1 with TRBJ2-5; D is unresolved. The length of the CDR3 is 12 residues. CDR1 MGHRA and CDR2 YSYEKL come from the germline V gene. Trimming took off 0 bases at V and 7 bases at J, with 6 bases between the two ends.

The chain is built from TRBV6-5 and TRBJ1-2; D is uncertain. V lost 6 bases to trimming and J lost 5 bases, with 16 bases between them. Looked up from germline, CDR1 is MNHEY and CDR2 is SVGAGI. The CDR3 runs 14 residues. CDR3 nucleotides: TGTGCCAGCAGCCAAAACAGCGGGAGGTATGGCTACACCTTC. It translates to CASSQNSGRYGYTF.

This chain uses TRBV7-9 with TRBJ2-3, with 12 nucleotides matching TRBD2. J lost 3 bases, V lost 5 bases, and 3 bases had no gene match. Germline V gene lookup returns CDR1 SEHNR and CDR2 FQNEAQ (reference sequence). The CDR3 totals 15 residues. CDR3 region: CASSLTSGRTDTQYF. Written as DNA, the CDR3 is TGTGCCAGCAGCCTGACTAGCGGGAGAACAGATACGCAGTATTTT.

CDR3 amino acids: CASSQQQASRNTIYF. The DNA for the CDR3 is TGTGCCAGCAGCCAACAACAGGCGTCGCGAAACACCATATATTTT. This rearrangement joins TRBV14 to TRBJ1-3; tentative D call: TRBD1 (5 bases). The V and J ends lost 2 bases and 5 bases respectively, with 13 bases between them. There are 15 residues in the CDR3. From germline, CDR1 is SGHDN and CDR2 FVKESK.